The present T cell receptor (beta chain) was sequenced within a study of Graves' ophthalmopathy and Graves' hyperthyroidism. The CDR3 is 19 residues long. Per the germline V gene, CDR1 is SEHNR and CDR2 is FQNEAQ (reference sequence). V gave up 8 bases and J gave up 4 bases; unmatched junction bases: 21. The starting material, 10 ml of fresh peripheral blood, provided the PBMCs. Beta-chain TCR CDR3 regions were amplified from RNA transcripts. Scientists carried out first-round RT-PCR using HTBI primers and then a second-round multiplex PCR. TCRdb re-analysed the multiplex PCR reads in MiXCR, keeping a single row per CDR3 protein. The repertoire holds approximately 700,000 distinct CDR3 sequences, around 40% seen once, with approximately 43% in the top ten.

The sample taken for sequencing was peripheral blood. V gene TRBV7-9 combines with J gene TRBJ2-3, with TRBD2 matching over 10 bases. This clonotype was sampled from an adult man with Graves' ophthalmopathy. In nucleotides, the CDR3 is TGTGCCAGCGATAGCGGGTTGGCTAGCGGGAGTTACGGAGCAGATACGCAGTATTTT. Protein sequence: CASDSGLASGSYGADTQYF.